This TCR beta chain is from a study of blood T cell repertoires in COVID-19. At the level of the study: Spain, Italy and the United States supplied samples that represented acute and convalescent COVID-19. In each case, the material was cDNA or gDNA derived from T cells, B-cell-depleted T cells, or PBMCs.

In the source study's methods: Reference gene primers were amplified, and this amplification served to estimate nucleated cell counts. Repertoires were generated with immunoSEQ multiplex PCR, while TCRdb's copy carries only in-frame clones and drops some. That table furnishes V, J and clone size, whereas the DNA furnished D and trimming. The table lists approximately 240,000 clones, approximately 79% of them singletons. The trim removed 0 bases at V and 9 bases at J, leaving 4 bases unmatched. CDR3 length equals 14 residues. Looked up from germline, CDR1 is SGHKS and CDR2 is YYEKEE (reference sequence).

Material: peripheral blood. The rearrangement joins TRBV5-5 to TRBJ2-1; TRBD1 matches 9 bases. This receptor was taken from a woman aged 35 to 49 with active or convalescent COVID-19. The CDR3 reads CASSLDRGRGEQFF. In DNA form, the CDR3 reads TGTGCCAGCAGCTTGGACAGGGGGCGGGGTGAGCAGTTCTTC.